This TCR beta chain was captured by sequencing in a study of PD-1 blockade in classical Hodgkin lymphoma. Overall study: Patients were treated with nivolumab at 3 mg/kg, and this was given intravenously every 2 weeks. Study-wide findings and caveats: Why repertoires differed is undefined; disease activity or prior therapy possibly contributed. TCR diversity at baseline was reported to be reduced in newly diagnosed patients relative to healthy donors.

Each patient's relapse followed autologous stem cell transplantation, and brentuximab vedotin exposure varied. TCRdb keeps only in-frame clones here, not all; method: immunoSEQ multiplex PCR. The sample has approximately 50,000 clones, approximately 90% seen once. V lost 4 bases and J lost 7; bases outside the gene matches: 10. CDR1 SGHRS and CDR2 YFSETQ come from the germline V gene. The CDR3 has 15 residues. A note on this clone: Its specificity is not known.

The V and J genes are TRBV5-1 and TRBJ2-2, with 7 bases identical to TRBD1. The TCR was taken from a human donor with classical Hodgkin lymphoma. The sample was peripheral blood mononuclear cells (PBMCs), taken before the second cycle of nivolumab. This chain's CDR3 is CASSPTGLMGGELFF. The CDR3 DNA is TGCGCCAGCAGCCCGACAGGGTTGATGGGCGGGGAGCTGTTTTTT.